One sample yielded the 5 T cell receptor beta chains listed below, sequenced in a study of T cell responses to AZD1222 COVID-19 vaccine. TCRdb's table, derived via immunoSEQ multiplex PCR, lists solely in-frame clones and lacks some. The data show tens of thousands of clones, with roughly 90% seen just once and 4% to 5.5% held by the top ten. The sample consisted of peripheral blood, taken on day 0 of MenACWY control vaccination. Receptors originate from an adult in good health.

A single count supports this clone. CDR3 nucleotide sequence: TGTGCCAGTATACCTACAGGCGACCTGAAACCTGGCAATCAGCCCCAGCATTTT. Its translation is CASIPTGDLKPGNQPQHF. The V and J genes are TRBV19 and TRBJ1-5, with a tentative D call TRBD1 (5 bases). Trimming removed 7 bases from V and 2 bases from J, with 24 bases in between. The CDR3 is 18 residues long. The germline gives CDR1 LNHDA, CDR2 SQIVND (reference sequence). The entire variable domain, with the rest obtained from reference TRBV19 and TRBJ1-5, is as follows: DGGITQSPKYLFRKEGQNVTLSCEQNLNHDAMYWYRQDPGQGLRLIYYSQIVNDFQKGDIAEGYSVSREKKESFPLTVTSAQKNPTAFYLCASIPTGDLKPGNQPQHFGDGTRLSIL.

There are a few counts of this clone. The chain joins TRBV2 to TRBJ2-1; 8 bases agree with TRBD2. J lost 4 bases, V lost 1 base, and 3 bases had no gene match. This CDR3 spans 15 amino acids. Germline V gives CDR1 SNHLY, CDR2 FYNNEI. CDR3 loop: CASSEGLAGYNEQFF. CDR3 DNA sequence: TGTGCCAGCAGTGAAGGGTTAGCGGGGTACAATGAGCAGTTCTTC.

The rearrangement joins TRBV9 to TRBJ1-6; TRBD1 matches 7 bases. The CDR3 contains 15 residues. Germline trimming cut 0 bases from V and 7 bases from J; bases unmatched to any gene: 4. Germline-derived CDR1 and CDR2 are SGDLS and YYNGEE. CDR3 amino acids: CASSVGQGRNSPLHF. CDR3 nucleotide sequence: TGTGCCAGCAGCGTAGGACAGGGAAGGAATTCACCCCTCCACTTT.

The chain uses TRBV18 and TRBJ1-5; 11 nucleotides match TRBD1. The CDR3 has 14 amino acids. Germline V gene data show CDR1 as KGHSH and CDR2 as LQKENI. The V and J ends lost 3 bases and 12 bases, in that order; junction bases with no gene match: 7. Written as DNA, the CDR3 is TGTGCCAGCTCACCCCCGGGACAGGGGGAATTCCAGCATTTT. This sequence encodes CASSPPGQGEFQHF.

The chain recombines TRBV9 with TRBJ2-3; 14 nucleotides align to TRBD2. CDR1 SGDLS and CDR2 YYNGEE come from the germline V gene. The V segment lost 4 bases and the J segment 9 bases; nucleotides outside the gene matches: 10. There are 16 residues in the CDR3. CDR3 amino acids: CASSTRTSGRMRTQYF. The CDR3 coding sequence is TGTGCCAGCAGCACCCGGACTAGCGGGAGGATGCGGACGCAGTATTTT.